This T cell receptor (beta chain) is from a study of OX40 agonist ivuxolimab in advanced cancers. This clone was observed a few times. Germline V gene data show CDR1 as SGDLS and CDR2 as YYNGEE. The CDR3 consists of 13 residues. Trimming took 4 bases from V and 6 from J, leaving 11 bases between them. Assay used: immunoSEQ multiplex PCR; TCRdb lists only in-frame clones, some missing. This table holds about 22,000 clones, approximately 80% found once. Sequenced material: CD4+ or CD8+ T cells sorted from blood, taken in a trial of the OX40 agonist ivuxolimab. This sequence joins TRBV9 and TRBJ2-1, with a weak D call TRBD1 (6 bases). This receptor was obtained from an adult with an advanced solid tumor such as melanoma, head and neck, liver or kidney cancer. DNA for the CDR3: TGTGCCAGCAGCCTCGACAGGACCAATGAGCAGTTCTTC. Translated, it gives CASSLDRTNEQFF. The full variable domain, with the rest looked up from reference TRBV9 and TRBJ2-1, is DSGVTQTPKHLITATGQRVTLRCSPRSGDLSVYWYQQSLDQGLQFLIQYYNGEERAKGNILERFSAQQFPDLHSELNLSSLELGDSALYFCASSLDRTNEQFFGPGTRLTVL.